Following are 11 T cell receptor beta chains from one sample sequenced in a study of graft-versus-host responses after intestinal transplantation. The data were produced by immunoSEQ multiplex PCR, yet TCRdb's version contains in-frame clones alone and is incomplete. The profile shows some 100,000 clones, 85% to 95% of them singletons. Their specific antigens are unknown. The sequencing here drew on unstimulated CD8+ T cells sorted from spleen or lymph node cells, taken before transplant. The receptor set was obtained from a human donor who was the organ donor for an intestinal transplant.

V gene TRBV5-6 combines with J gene TRBJ1-6; maybe TRBD1 (5 bases). Germline CDR1 reads SGHDT; CDR2 reads YYEEEE. The V end was cut by 3 bases, the J end by 4 bases, with 17 bases between. The CDR3 extends over 17 amino acids. In nucleotides, the CDR3 is TGTGCCAGCAGCTACGGTCAGAAGACAGCGTATAATTCACCCCTCCACTTT. Residues: CASSYGQKTAYNSPLHF. Based on the CDR3 plus reference TRBV5-6 and TRBJ1-6, the full variable domain is DAGVTQSPTHLIKTRGQQVTLRCSPKSGHDTVSWYQQALGQGPQFIFQYYEEEERQRGNFPDRFSGHQFPNYSSELNVNALLLGDSALYLCASSYGQKTAYNSPLHFGNGTRLTVT.

V gene TRBV28 combines with J gene TRBJ1-1; 8 nucleotides match TRBD1. J was trimmed by 4 bases and V by 6 bases; bases with no gene match: 4. CDR3 length: 13 amino acids. Germline V gene sequence: CDR1 MDHEN, CDR2 SYDVKM. The chain's CDR3 is CASRRTGTTEAFF. The CDR3 coding sequence is TGTGCCAGCAGGAGGACAGGGACCACTGAAGCTTTCTTT.

This clone was picked up one time. The chain recombines TRBV21-1 with TRBJ2-7; TRBD1 is the table's D call and was not checked against the DNA. TRBV21-1 is an annotated pseudogene. This CDR3 contains 12 residues. The DNA for the CDR3 is TGTGCCATCCAAGCCAGGGGCCACGAGCAGTACTTC. Amino acids: CAIQARGHEQYF.

The rearrangement joins TRBV7-9 to TRBJ2-1, with 9 bases fitting TRBD1. The germline V gene encodes CDR1 SEHNR and CDR2 FQNEAQ (reference sequence). The V segment lost 4 bases and the J segment 8 bases; nucleotides outside the gene matches: 3. The CDR3 totals 13 residues. In DNA form, the CDR3 reads TGTGCCAGCAGCTGGACAGGGGAGGATGAGCAGTTCTTC. Amino acids: CASSWTGEDEQFF.

The chain employs TRBV6-5 and TRBJ2-1, with TRBD2 as a possible D gene (6 bases). The CDR3 covers 14 residues. Trimming pared 0 bases from V and 12 bases from J, leaving 15 bases between. Germline V CDR1 and CDR2: MNHEY, SVGAGI. The CDR3 nucleotides are TGTGCCAGCAGTTACTCGGGTAGCGGTCCGTGGCAGTTCTTC. Protein product: CASSYSGSGPWQFF.

V is TRBV19 and J is TRBJ1-5; D might be TRBD1 (6 bases). V dropped 8 bases and J dropped 1 base, with 12 bases sitting between them. The germline gives CDR1 LNHDA, CDR2 SQIVND (reference sequence). The CDR3 sequence is 14 residues long. DNA of the CDR3: TGTGCCAGTCAACAGGGTGGGAGCAATCAGCCCCAGCATTTT. It is translated as CASQQGGSNQPQHF.

This sequence joins TRBV28 and TRBJ2-7, with unresolved D. Germline CDR1 reads MDHEN; CDR2 reads SYDVKM. This CDR3 is built from 14 residues. V was clipped by 5 bases and J by 5 bases, with 16 bases between them. The CDR3 bases are TGTGCCAGCAGTGCCAGCCCCGACATGAACGAGCAGTACTTC. It yields the protein CASSASPDMNEQYF. The full variable domain, completed using reference TRBV28 and TRBJ2-7, is DVKVTQSSRYLVKRTGEKVFLECVQDMDHENMFWYRQDPGLGLRLIYFSYDVKMKEKGDIPEGYSVSREKKERFSLILESASTNQTSMYLCASSASPDMNEQYFGPGTRLTVT.

The chain joins TRBV27 to TRBJ2-7; 13 bases agree with TRBD2. This CDR3 spans 14 amino acids. The V gene end was trimmed by 9 bases and the J gene end by 1 base; junction bases not matched to a gene: 3. Per germline, CDR1 MNHEY and CDR2 SMNVEV (reference sequence). The DNA of the CDR3 is TGTGCCAGTGCGGGACTAGCGGGATCCTACGAGCAGTACTTC. This gives the protein CASAGLAGSYEQYF.

This chain uses TRBV28 with TRBJ2-5; D call uncertain. The CDR3 is 15 amino acids. Germline V gene data show CDR1 as MDHEN and CDR2 as SYDVKM. V was cut by 6 bases and J by 1 base, with 15 bases left in between. The CDR3 coding sequence is TGTGCCAGCAGCTCGCCCAAAACATCCCAAGAGACCCAGTACTTC. Its protein is CASSSPKTSQETQYF.

This clone was picked up one time. This chain connects TRBV12-5 to TRBJ1-3; D unclear. Germline V gene data show CDR1 as LGHNT and CDR2 as FRNRAP. Between the trimmed V and J ends, which lost 3 bases and 0 bases, there was a span of 15 bases. This CDR3 is built from 17 residues. The CDR3 region has the DNA TGTGCTAGTGGTTTCCAAACAAACACCGACTCTGGAAACACCATATATTTT. Its translation: CASGFQTNTDSGNTIYF.

The chain recombines TRBV2 with TRBJ1-5; tentatively, D is TRBD1 (5 bases). V shed 3 bases and J shed 4 bases, with 10 bases lying between them. The V gene's germline CDR1 is SNHLY and CDR2 FYNNEI. This CDR3 is built from 14 residues. CDR3 bases: TGTGCCAGCAGTGACTGGGGCTCAAATCAGCCCCAGCATTTT. Its protein product is CASSDWGSNQPQHF.